The clone carrying this T cell receptor (beta chain) showed up many times. What it binds is unknown. The data originate from a study of regulatory T cells in long-lasting Graves disease. Time point indicated: newly diagnosed GD, antithyroid drugs for less than 3 months. RNA isolated from PBMCs was used to make the TCR library. According to the study, TCR beta libraries were built with iRepertoire HTBI primers and CDR3-region Arm-PCR. Using its own MiXCR run on the multiplex PCR reads, TCRdb lists one record per CDR3 protein. The table has 300,000 to 450,000 distinct CDR3 sequences, about 14% seen once. Trimming shortened V by 0 bases and J by 2 bases, and 14 bases separated the two germline ends. There are 17 residues in the CDR3. Germline V lookup: CDR1 MNHEY, CDR2 SVGEGT. Study conclusions and caveats: Persistent Graves' patients had lower TCR diversity than newly diagnosed ones.

This sequence joins TRBV6-2 or TRBV6-3 and TRBJ1-5; possible D gene TRBD1, 5 bases. The sequence was obtained from a female donor with Graves disease. Here the sequenced sample was peripheral blood mononuclear cells (PBMCs), taken at new diagnosis, from a patient treated with antithyroid drugs. The CDR3 here is CASSYSNRTQRNQPQHF. For the CDR3, the DNA is TGTGCCAGCAGTTACTCGAATAGGACACAACGCAATCAGCCCCAGCATTTT.